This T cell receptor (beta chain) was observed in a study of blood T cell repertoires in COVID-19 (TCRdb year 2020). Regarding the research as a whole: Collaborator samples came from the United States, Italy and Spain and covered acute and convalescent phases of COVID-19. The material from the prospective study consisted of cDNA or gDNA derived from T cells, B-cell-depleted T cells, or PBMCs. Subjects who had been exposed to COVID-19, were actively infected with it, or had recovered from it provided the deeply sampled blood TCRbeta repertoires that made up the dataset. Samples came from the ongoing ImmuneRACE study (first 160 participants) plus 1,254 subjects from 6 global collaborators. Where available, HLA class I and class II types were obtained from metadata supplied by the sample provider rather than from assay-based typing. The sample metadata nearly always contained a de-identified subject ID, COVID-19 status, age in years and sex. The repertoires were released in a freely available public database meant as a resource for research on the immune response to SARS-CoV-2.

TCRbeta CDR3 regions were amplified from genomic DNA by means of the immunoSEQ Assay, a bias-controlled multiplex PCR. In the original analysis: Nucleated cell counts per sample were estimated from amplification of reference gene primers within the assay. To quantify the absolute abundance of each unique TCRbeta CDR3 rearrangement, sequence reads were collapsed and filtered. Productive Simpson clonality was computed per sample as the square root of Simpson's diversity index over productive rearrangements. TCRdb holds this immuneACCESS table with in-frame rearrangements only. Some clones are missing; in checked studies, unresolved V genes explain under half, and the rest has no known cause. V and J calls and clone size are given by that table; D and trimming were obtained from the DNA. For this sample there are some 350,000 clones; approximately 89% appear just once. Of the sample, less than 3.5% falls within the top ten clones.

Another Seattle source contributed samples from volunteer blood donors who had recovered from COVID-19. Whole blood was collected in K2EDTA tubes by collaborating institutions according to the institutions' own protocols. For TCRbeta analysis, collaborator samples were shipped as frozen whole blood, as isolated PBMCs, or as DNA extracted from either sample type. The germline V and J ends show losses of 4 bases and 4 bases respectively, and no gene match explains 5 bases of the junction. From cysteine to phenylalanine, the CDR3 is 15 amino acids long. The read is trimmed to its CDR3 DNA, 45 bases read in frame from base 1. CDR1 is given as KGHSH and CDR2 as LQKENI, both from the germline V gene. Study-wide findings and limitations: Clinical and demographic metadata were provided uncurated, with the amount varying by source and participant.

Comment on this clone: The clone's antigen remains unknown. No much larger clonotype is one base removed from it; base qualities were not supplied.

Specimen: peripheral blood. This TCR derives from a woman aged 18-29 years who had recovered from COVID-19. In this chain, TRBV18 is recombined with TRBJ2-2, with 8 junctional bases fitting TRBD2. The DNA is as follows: TGTGCCAGCTCACAGGGACTAGAAGGCACCGGGGAGCTGTTTTTT. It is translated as CASSQGLEGTGELFF.